This T cell receptor (beta chain) was captured in a study of beta chain features in type 1 diabetes. The isolated RNA, all of it, was reverse transcribed, so expressed TCRB transcripts were what got sequenced. Clones were sequenced by immunoSEQ multiplex PCR, and TCRdb holds only the in-frame ones, with some missing. The repertoire holds about half a million clones, with 30% as singletons. Study results and limitations: Among patients with Type 1 diabetes, TCRB CDR3s were moderately but significantly shorter in every one of the four CD4+ subsets.

Of note for this clone: Its antigen remains unidentified.

V was pared by 1 base and J by 6 bases, with 14 bases of the junction left unmatched. The CDR3 spans 17 residues. The germline CDR1 and CDR2 sequences are GTSNPN and SVGIG (reference sequence). The sequenced sample was naive CD4+ T cells from blood. J is TRBJ2-3 and V is TRBV30, with TRBD2 matching over 9 bases. The clonotype originates from a man younger than 35 in good health. The CDR3 spells CAWSGQLAGGPGDTQYF. The CDR3 DNA is TGTGCCTGGAGTGGCCAGCTGGCGGGAGGGCCAGGCGATACGCAGTATTTT. Drawing the rest from reference TRBV30 and TRBJ2-3, the complete variable domain is SQTIHQWPATLVQPVGSPLSLECTVEGTSNPNLYWYRQAAGRGLQLLFYSVGIGQISSEVPQNLSASRPQDRQFILSSKKLLLSDSGFYLCAWSGQLAGGPGDTQYFGPGTRLTVL.